This T cell receptor beta chain was obtained from a study of blood T cell repertoires in COVID-19. Across the whole study: Italy, Spain and the United States were the sources of the convalescent and acute COVID-19 samples. Sample material is recorded as cDNA or gDNA derived from T cells, B-cell-depleted T cells, or PBMCs.

Sequencing used immunoSEQ multiplex PCR; TCRdb keeps in-frame clones, though not all of them. There are under 110,000 clones in the sample; around 87% occur only once, and around 10% lies in the top ten. The sequence derives from a woman aged 25 to 39 with acute or convalescent COVID-19. Sequencing input: peripheral blood.

In nucleotides, the CDR3 is TGCGCCAGCAGCTTGATGGACTCCGAGCAGTACTTC. Residues: CASSLMDSEQYF. The V and J genes are TRBV5-1 and TRBJ2-7, with a weak D call TRBD2 (5 bases). CDR3 length equals 12 residues. From germline, CDR1 is SGHRS and CDR2 YFSETQ. With 1 base removed from V and 6 bases from J, the gap between germline ends came to 8 bases.